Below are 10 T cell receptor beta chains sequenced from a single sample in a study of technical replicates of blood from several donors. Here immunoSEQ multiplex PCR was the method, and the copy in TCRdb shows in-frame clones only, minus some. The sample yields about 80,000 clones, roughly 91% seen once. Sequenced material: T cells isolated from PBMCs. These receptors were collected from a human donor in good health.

The DNA of the CDR3 is TGTGCCAGCAGCCAGATACTAAGCGTATCCTACAATGAGCAGTTCTTC. As protein: CASSQILSVSYNEQFF. The chain carries TRBV13 and TRBJ2-1, with unresolved D. Germline CDR1 reads PRHDT; CDR2 reads FYEKMQ (reference sequence). The CDR3 runs to 16 residues. V lost 5 bases and J 1 base, leaving 15 bases between the germline ends.

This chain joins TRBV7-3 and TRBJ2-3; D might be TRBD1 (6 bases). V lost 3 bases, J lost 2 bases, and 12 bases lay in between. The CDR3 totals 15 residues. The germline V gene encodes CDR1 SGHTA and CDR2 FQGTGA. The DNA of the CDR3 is TGTGCCAGCAGCTTTGGGACACCTTACACAGATACGCAGTATTTT. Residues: CASSFGTPYTDTQYF. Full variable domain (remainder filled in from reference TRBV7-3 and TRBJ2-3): GAGVSQTPSNKVTEKGKYVELRCDPISGHTALYWYRQSLGQGPEFLIYFQGTGAADDSGLPNDRFFAVRPEGSVSTLKIQRTERGDSAVYLCASSFGTPYTDTQYFGPGTRLTVL.

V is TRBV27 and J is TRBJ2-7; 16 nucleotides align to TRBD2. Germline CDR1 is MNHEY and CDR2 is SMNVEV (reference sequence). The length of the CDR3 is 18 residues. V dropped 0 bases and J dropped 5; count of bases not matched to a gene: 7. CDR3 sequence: CASSLSPGLAGGPDEQYF. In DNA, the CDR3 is TGTGCCAGCAGTTTATCCCCGGGACTAGCGGGAGGGCCTGACGAGCAGTACTTC.

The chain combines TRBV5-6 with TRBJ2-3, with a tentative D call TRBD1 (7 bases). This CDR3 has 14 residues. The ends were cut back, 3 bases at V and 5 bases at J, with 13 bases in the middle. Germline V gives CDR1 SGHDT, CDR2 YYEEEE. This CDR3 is CASSSQGGIDTQYF. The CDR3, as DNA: TGTGCCAGCAGCTCCCAGGGGGGAATAGATACGCAGTATTTT.

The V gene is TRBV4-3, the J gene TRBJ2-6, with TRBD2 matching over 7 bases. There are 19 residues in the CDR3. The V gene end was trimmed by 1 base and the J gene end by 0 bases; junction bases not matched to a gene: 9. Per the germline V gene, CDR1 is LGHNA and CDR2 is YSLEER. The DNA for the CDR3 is TGCGCCAGCAGCCAAGCGGCTAGCGGACAAATCTCTGGGGCCAACGTCCTGACTTTC. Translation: CASSQAASGQISGANVLTF.

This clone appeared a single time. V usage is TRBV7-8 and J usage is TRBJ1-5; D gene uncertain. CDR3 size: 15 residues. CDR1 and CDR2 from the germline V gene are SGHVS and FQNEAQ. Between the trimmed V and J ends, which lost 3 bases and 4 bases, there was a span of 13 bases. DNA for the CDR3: TGTGCCAGCAGCTTTGCGTATGAGGTGAATCAGCCCCAGCATTTT. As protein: CASSFAYEVNQPQHF.

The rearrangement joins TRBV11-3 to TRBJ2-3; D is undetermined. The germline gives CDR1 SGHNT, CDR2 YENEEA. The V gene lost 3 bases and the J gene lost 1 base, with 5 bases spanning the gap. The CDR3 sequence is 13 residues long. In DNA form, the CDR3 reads TGTGCCAGCAGCTTTACTCGCACAGATACGCAGTATTTT. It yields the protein CASSFTRTDTQYF.

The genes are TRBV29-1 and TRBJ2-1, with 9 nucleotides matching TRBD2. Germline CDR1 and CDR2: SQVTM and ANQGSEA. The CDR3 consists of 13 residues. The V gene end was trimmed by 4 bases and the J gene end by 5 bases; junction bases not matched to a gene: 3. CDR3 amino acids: CSVALAGNNEQFF. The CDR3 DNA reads TGCAGCGTTGCTCTAGCGGGAAACAATGAGCAGTTCTTC.

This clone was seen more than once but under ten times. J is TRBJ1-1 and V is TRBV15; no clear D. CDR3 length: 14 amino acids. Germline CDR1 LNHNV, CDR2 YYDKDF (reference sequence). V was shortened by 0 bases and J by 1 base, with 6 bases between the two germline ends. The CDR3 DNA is TGTGCCACCAGCAGAGATGCGAGGAACACTGAAGCTTTCTTT. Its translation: CATSRDARNTEAFF.

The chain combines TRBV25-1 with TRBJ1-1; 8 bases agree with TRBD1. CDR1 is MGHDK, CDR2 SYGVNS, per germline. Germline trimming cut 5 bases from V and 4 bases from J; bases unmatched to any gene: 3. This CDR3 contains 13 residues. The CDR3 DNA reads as TGTGCCAGCAGTATCGGACAGGGCACTGAAGCTTTCTTT. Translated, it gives CASSIGQGTEAFF.